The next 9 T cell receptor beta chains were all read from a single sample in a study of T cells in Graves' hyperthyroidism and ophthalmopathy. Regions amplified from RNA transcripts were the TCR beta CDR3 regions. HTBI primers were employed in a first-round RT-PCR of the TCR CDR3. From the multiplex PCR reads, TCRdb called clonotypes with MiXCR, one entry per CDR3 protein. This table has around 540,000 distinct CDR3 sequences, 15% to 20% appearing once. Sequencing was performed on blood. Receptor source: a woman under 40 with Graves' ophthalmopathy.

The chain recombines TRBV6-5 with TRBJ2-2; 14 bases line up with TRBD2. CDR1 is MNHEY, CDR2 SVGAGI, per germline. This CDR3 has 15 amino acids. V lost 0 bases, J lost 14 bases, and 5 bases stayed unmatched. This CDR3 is CASSYSTSGRANLFF. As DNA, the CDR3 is TGTGCCAGCAGTTACTCGACTAGCGGGAGGGCCAACCTGTTTTTT.

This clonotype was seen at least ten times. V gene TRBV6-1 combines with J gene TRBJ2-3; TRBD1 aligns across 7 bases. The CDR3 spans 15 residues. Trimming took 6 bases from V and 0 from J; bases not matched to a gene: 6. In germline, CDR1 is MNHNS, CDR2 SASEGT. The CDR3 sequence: CASRDDRASTDTQYF. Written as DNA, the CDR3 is TGTGCCAGCAGAGACGACAGGGCGAGCACAGATACGCAGTATTTT.

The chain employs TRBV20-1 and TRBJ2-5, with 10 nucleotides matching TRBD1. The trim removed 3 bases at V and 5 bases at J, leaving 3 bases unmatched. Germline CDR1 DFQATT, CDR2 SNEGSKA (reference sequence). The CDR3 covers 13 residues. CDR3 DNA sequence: TGCAGTGCTAGGGGGACAGGGGACGAGACCCAGTACTTC. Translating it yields CSARGTGDETQYF.

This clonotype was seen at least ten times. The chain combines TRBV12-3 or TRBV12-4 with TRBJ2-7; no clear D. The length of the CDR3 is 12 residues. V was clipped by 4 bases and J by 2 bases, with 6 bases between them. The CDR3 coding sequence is TGTGCCAGCAGTTGGGGAACCTACGAGCAGTACTTC. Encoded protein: CASSWGTYEQYF.

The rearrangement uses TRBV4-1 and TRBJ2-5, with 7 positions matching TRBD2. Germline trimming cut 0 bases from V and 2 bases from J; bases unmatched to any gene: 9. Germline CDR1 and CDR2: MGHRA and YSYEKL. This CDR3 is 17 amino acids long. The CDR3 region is CASSQDVSGALQETQYF. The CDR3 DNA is TGCGCCAGCAGCCAAGATGTCAGCGGGGCATTACAAGAGACCCAGTACTTC.

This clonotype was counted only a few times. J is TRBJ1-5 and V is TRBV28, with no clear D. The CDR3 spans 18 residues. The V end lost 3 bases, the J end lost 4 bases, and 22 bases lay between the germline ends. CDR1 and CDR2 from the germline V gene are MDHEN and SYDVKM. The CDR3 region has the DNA TGTGCCAGCAGTTTGCCTCTCCCCCACCTAAGGCAAAATCAGCCCCAGCATTTT. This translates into CASSLPLPHLRQNQPQHF.

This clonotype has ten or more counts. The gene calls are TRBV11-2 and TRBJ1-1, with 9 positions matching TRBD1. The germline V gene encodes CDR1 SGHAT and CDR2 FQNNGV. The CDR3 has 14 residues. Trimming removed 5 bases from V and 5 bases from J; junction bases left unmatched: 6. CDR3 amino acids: CASSASTGGTEAFF. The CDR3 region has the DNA TGTGCCAGCAGCGCCTCGACAGGGGGGACTGAAGCTTTCTTT.

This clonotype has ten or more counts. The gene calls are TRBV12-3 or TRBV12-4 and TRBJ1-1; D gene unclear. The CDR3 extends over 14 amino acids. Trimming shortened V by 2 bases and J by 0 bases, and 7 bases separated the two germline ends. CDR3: CASSLIPVNTEAFF. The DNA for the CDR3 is TGTGCCAGCAGTTTAATCCCAGTGAACACTGAAGCTTTCTTT.

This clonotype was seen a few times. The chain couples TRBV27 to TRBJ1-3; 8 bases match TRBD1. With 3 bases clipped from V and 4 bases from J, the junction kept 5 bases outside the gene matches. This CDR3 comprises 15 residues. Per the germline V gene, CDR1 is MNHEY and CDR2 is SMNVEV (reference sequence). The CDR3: CASSFGTGPGNTIYF. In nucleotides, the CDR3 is TGTGCCAGCAGTTTCGGGACAGGCCCCGGAAACACCATATATTTT.